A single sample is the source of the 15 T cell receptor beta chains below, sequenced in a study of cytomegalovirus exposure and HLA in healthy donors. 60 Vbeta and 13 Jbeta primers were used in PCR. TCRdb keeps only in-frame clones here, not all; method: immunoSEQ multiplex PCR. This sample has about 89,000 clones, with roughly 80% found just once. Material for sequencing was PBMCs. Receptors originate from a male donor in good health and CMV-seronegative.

The CDR3, as DNA: TGTGCCAGCAGCTTATGGACAGAAAACACTGAAGCTTTCTTT. Protein sequence: CASSLWTENTEAFF. The chain employs TRBV9 and TRBJ1-1; tentatively, D is TRBD1 (6 bases). With 4 bases removed from V and 2 bases from J, the gap between germline ends came to 12 bases. Germline loops: CDR1 SGDLS, CDR2 YYNGEE. The CDR3 is 14 amino acids.

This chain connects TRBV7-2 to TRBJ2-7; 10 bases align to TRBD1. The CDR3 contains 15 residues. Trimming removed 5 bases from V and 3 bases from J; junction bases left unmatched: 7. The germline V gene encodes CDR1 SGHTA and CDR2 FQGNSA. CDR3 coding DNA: TGTGCCAGCAGCACCCGGACAGGGGGTAACTACGAGCAGTACTTC. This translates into CASSTRTGGNYEQYF.

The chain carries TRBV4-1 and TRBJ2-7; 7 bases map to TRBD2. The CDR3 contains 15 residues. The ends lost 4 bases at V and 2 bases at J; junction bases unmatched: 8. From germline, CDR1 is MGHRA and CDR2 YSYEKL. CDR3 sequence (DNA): TGCGCCAGCAGCCCCTTTGGGGGGGGAACCTACGAGCAGTACTTC. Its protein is CASSPFGGGTYEQYF.

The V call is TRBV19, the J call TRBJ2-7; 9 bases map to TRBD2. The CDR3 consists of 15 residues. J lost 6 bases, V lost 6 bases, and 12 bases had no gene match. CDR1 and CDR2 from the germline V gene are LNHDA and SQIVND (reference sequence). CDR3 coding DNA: TGTGCCAGTAGGTGGAGACTAGCGGCCCCCTCCGAGCAGTACTTC. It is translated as CASRWRLAAPSEQYF.

The CDR3 DNA reads TGCGCCAGCAGCCAAGGGATGGGACAGGGATGGTACGAGCAGTACTTC. As protein: CASSQGMGQGWYEQYF. This chain uses TRBV4-1 with TRBJ2-7; TRBD1 matches 9 bases. CDR1 MGHRA and CDR2 YSYEKL come from the germline V gene. This CDR3 region has 16 residues. V lost 1 base and J lost 4; bases outside the gene matches: 8.

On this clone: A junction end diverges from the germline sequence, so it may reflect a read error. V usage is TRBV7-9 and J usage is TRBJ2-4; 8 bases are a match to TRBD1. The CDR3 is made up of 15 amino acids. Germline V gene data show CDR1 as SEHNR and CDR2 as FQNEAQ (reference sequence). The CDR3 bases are TGTGCCAGCAGCACCCCGACAGGGGTCAAAAACAGTCAGTACTTC. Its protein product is CASSTPTGVKNSQYF.

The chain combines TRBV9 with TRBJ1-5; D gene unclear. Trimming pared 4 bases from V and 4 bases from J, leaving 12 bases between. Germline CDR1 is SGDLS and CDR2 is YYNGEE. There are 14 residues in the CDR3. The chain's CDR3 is CASSPTERNQPQHF. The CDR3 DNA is TGTGCCAGCAGCCCCACTGAGCGAAATCAGCCCCAGCATTTT.

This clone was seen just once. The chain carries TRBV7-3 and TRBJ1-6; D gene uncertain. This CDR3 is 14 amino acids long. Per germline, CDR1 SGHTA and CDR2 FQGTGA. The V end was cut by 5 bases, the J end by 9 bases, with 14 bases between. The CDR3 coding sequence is TGTGCCAGCAGCCCTACGCTGGGAGGTTCACCCCTCCACTTT. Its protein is CASSPTLGGSPLHF.

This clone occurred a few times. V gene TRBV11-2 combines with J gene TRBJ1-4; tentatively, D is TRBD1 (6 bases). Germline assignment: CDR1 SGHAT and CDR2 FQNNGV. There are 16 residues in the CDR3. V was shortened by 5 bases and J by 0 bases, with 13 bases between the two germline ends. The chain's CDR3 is CASSTKPGATNEKLFF. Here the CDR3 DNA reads TGTGCCAGCAGCACAAAACCAGGGGCAACTAATGAAAAACTGTTTTTT. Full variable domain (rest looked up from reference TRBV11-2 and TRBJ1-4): EAGVAQSPRYKIIEKRQSVAFWCNPISGHATLYWYQQILGQGPKLLIQFQNNGVVDDSQLPKDRFSAERLKGVDSTLKIQPAKLEDSAVYLCASSTKPGATNEKLFFGSGTQLSVL.

The chain's CDR3 is CASSYRTSGAYEQYF. CDR3 coding DNA: TGTGCCAGCAGTTACCGGACTAGCGGGGCCTACGAGCAGTACTTC. The chain is built from TRBV2 and TRBJ2-7, with TRBD2 matching 12 bases. The CDR3 contains 15 residues. Germline assignment: CDR1 SNHLY and CDR2 FYNNEI. V dropped 5 bases and J dropped 2; count of bases not matched to a gene: 4.

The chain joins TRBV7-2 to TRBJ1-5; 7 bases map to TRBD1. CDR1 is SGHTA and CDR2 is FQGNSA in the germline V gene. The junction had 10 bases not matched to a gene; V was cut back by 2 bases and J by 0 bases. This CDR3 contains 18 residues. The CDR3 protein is CASSLYPTGRSSNQPQHF. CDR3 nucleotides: TGTGCCAGCAGCTTATATCCGACAGGGAGGAGTAGCAATCAGCCCCAGCATTTT.

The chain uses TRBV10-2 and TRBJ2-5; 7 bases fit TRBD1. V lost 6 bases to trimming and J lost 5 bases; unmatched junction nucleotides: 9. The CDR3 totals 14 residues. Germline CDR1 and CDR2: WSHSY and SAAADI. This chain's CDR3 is CASRSGQLTETQYF. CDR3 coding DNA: TGCGCCAGCAGATCGGGACAGTTGACGGAGACCCAGTACTTC.

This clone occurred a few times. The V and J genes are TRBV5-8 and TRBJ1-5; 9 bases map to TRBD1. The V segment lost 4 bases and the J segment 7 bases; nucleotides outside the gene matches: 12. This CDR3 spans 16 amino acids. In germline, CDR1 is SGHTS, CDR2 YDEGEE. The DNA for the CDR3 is TGTGCCAGCAGCCTACTTGGGACAGGGCAAGAGCAGCCCCAGCATTTT. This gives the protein CASSLLGTGQEQPQHF.

The CDR3 sequence is CASGRGGRTNEQFF. The DNA for the CDR3 is TGTGCCAGCGGGAGAGGCGGGAGAACCAATGAGCAGTTCTTC. The chain has TRBV6-5 and TRBJ2-1; 7 bases match TRBD2. Trimming cost V 8 bases and J 6 bases; bases outside gene matches: 10. The CDR3 has 14 amino acids. CDR1 and CDR2 (germline): MNHEY, SVGAGI.

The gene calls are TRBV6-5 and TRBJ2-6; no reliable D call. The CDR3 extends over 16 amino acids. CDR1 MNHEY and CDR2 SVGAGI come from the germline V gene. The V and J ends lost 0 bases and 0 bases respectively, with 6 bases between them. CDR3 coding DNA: TGTGCCAGCAGTTACTCCCCTCGCTCTGGGGCCAACGTCCTGACTTTC. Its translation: CASSYSPRSGANVLTF.